This T cell receptor (beta chain) was found in a study of T-cell reconstitution after alpha-beta-depleted transplantation in children. Construction of the TCRbeta library involved unique molecular identifiers. TCRdb independently ran MiXCR on the PCR reads; one entry per CDR3 protein. The table has approximately 100,000 distinct CDR3 sequences, 10% to 15% seen once; the top ten hold 11% to 15%. This clonotype has at least ten counts. Sequencing used PBMCs from the stem cell graft donor, obtained from the stem cell graft. The clonotype comes from a human donor who donated a stem cell graft to a child with inherited bone marrow failure.

CDR3: CASSPPFLEGTQYF. Written as DNA, the CDR3 is TGTGCCAGCAGCCCACCCTTTTTAGAGGGGACCCAGTACTTC. The chain links TRBV12-3 or TRBV12-4 to TRBJ2-5, with a weak D call TRBD2 (5 bases). The CDR3 totals 14 residues. V dropped 6 bases and J dropped 7 bases, with 18 bases sitting between them.